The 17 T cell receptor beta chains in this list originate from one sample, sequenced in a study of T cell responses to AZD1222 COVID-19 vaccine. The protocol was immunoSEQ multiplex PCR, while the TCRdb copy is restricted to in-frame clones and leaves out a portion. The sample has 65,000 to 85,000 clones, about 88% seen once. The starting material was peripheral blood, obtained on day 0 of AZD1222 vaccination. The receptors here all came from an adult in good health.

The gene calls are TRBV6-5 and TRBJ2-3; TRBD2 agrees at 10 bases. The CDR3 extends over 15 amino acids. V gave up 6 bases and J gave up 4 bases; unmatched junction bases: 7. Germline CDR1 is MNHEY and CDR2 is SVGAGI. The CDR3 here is CASRAGGPPSDTQYF. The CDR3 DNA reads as TGTGCCAGCAGAGCGGGGGGGCCCCCGTCAGATACGCAGTATTTT.

CDR3 nucleotides: TGTGCCAGCAGTTACTCTTCCTCGGCTGCCTACAATGAGCAGTTCTTC. It translates to CASSYSSSAAYNEQFF. This chain links TRBV6-5 with TRBJ2-1; no clear D gene. CDR3 size: 16 residues. Trimming took 0 bases from V and 2 from J, leaving 11 bases between them. The V gene's germline CDR1 is MNHEY and CDR2 SVGAGI.

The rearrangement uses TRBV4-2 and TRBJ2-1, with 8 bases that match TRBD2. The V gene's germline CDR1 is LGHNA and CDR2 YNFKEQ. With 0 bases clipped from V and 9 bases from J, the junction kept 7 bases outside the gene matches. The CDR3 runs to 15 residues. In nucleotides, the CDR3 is TGTGCCAGCAGCCAAGATTTCGTTAGCGGGGCTGAGCAGTTCTTC. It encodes CASSQDFVSGAEQFF.

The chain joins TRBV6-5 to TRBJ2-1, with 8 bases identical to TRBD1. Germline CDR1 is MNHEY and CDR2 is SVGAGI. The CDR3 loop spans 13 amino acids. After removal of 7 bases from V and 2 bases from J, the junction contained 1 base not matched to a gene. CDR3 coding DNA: TGTGCCAGCAAACAGGGGGCCTACAATGAGCAGTTCTTC. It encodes CASKQGAYNEQFF.

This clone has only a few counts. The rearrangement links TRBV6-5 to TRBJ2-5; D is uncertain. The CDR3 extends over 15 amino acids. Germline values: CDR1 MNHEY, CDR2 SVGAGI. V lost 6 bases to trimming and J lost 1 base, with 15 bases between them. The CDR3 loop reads CASRETVNPQETQYF. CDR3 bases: TGTGCCAGCAGGGAGACTGTGAATCCCCAAGAGACCCAGTACTTC.

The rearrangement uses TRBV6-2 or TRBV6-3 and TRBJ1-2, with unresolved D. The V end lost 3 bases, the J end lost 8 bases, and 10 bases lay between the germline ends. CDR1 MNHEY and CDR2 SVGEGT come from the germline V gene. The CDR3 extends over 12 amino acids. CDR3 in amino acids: CASSYSDGGYTF. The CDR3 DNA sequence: TGTGCCAGCAGTTATTCAGATGGCGGCTACACCTTC.

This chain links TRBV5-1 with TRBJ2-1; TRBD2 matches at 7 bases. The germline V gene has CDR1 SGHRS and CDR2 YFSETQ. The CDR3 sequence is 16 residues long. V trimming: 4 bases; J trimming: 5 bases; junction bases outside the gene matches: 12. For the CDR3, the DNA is TGCGCCAGCAGCCGAGACCCGTCGGGACTACACAATGAGCAGTTCTTC. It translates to CASSRDPSGLHNEQFF.

CDR3 DNA: TGTGCCAGCAGCCAGGACAGGGAAGATACGCAGTATTTT. Translating it yields CASSQDREDTQYF. The J gene is TRBJ2-3, the V gene TRBV3-1 (or the pseudogene TRBV3-2); 8 nucleotides match TRBD1. With V trimmed by 3 bases and J by 5 bases, 1 base remained unmatched. There are 13 residues in the CDR3. Per germline, CDR1 LGHDT and CDR2 YNNKEL (reference sequence).

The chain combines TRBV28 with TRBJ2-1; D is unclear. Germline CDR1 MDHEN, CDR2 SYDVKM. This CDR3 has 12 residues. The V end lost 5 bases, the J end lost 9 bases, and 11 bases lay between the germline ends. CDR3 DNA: TGTGCCAGCAGTCGGATCCAAGGTGAGCAGTTCTTC. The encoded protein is CASSRIQGEQFF.

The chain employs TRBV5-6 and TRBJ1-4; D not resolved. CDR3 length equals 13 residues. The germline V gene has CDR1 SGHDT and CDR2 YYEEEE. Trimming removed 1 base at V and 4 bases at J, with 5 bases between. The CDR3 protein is CASSLWDNEKLFF. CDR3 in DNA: TGTGCCAGCAGCTTGTGGGATAATGAAAAACTGTTTTTT.

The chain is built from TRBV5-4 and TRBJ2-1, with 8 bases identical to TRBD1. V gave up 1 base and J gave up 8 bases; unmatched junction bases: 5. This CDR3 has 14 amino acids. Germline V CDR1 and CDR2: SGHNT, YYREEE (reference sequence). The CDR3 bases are TGTGCCAGCAGCTTGTCAGGGGGCAACGATGAGCAGTTCTTC. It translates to CASSLSGGNDEQFF.

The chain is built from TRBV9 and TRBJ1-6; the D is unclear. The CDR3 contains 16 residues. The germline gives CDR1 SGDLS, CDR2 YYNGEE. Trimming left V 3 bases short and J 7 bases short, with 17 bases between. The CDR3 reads CASSADRFNDNSPLHF. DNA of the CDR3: TGTGCCAGCAGCGCCGACCGCTTCAATGACAATTCACCCCTCCACTTT.

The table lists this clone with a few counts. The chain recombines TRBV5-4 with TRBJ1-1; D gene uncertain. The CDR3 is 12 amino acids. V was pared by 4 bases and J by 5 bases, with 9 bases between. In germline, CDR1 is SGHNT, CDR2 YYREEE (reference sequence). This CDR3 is CASSEGGTEAFF. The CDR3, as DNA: TGTGCCAGCAGCGAGGGTGGAACTGAAGCTTTCTTT. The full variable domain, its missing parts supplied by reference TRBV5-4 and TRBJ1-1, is ETGVTQSPTHLIKTRGQQVTLRCSSQSGHNTVSWYQQALGQGPQFIFQYYREEENGRGNFPPRFSGLQFPNYSSELNVNALELDDSALYLCASSEGGTEAFFGQGTRLTVV.

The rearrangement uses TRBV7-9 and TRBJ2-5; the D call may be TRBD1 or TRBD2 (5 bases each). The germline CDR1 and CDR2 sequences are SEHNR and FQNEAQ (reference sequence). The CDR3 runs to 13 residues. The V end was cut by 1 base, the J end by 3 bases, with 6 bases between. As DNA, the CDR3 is TGTGCCAGCAGCTTAGGAGGGGAAGAGACCCAGTACTTC. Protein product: CASSLGGEETQYF.

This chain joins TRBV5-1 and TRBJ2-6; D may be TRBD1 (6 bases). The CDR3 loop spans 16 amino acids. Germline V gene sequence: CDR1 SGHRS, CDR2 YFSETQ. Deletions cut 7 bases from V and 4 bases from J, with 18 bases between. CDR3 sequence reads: CASALGHSAGANVLTF. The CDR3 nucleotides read TGCGCCAGCGCCCTGGGACACTCCGCGGGGGCCAACGTCCTGACTTTC.

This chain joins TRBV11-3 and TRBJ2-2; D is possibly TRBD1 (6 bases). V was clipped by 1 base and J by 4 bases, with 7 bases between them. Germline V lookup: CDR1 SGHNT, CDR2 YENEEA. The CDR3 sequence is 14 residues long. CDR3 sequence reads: CASSLAGATGELFF. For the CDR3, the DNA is TGTGCCAGCAGCTTAGCAGGGGCCACCGGGGAGCTGTTTTTT.

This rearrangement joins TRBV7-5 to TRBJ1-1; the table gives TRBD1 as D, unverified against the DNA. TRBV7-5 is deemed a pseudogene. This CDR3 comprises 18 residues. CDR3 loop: CARSLRDGRGLDEAEAFF. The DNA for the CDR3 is TGTGCCAGAAGCCTAAGGGATGGAAGGGGCTTGGATGAGGCTGAAGCTTTCTTT.